This is a list of T cell receptor beta chains from one sample in a study of blood T cells in healthy people across ages. TCRdb reprocessed the 5' RACE reads via MiXCR and lists one record per CDR3 protein. Here the sample spans fewer than 2,000,000 distinct CDR3 sequences, about 39% being singletons. Material for sequencing was blood. The receptors originated from a human donor in good health. Each CDR3 is given with its conserved first and last residue. Some rows have no size entry. The others give once, few or many, or a class for an expanded clone.

V gene: TRBV10-3; J gene: TRBJ2-7; clone size: .; CDR3 protein: CAISEGRATYEQYF
V gene: TRBV20-1; J gene: TRBJ1-1; clone size: .; CDR3 protein: CSANHDPNTEAFF
V gene: TRBV7-9; J gene: TRBJ2-1; clone size: few; CDR3 protein: CASSLGQGAVVDEQFF
V gene: TRBV7-2; J gene: TRBJ2-3; clone size: .; CDR3 protein: CASSLRGQGTDTQYF
V gene: TRBV20-1; J gene: TRBJ1-2; clone size: few; CDR3 protein: CSARKTGNYGYTF
V gene: TRBV7-9; J gene: TRBJ2-7; clone size: .; CDR3 protein: CASSYGQGLYEQYF
V gene: TRBV12-3/TRBV12-4; J gene: TRBJ2-1; clone size: .; CDR3 protein: CASSFPAGGIDNEQFF
V gene: TRBV6-2/TRBV6-3; J gene: TRBJ1-2; clone size: .; CDR3 protein: CASSPRGSFPSGYGYTF
V gene: TRBV2; J gene: TRBJ2-3; clone size: .; CDR3 protein: CASSVVAYSDTQYF
V gene: TRBV5-6; J gene: TRBJ2-3; clone size: .; CDR3 protein: CASSLSGTSGATDTQYF
V gene: TRBV12-3/TRBV12-4; J gene: TRBJ1-2; clone size: .; CDR3 protein: CASSFTRARGYTF
V gene: TRBV20-1; J gene: TRBJ2-5; clone size: .; CDR3 protein: CSAREGGAYQETQYF
V gene: TRBV12-3/TRBV12-4; J gene: TRBJ2-3; clone size: .; CDR3 protein: CASSPSQVFGATDTQYF
V gene: TRBV5-5; J gene: .; clone size: .; CDR3 protein: CASSWANSYQETQYF
V gene: TRBV7-8; J gene: TRBJ1-5; clone size: .; CDR3 protein: CASGGNSNQPQHF
V gene: TRBV2; J gene: TRBJ1-1; clone size: .; CDR3 protein: CASSEGAIGTEAFF
V gene: TRBV29-1; J gene: .; clone size: .; CDR3 protein: CSVAGRGYEQYF
V gene: TRBV21-1; J gene: TRBJ1-1; clone size: .; CDR3 protein: CASAKTEAFF
V gene: TRBV12-5; J gene: TRBJ2-1; clone size: few; CDR3 protein: CASGLAGGVAYNEQFF
V gene: TRBV15; J gene: TRBJ2-3; clone size: few; CDR3 protein: CATSRFEDRGTQYF
V gene: TRBV20-1; J gene: TRBJ1-5; clone size: many; CDR3 protein: CSARAGQGRSQPQHF
V gene: TRBV7-2; J gene: TRBJ2-7; clone size: few; CDR3 protein: CASSLAGGLCEQYF
V gene: TRBV5-6; J gene: TRBJ2-1; clone size: .; CDR3 protein: CASRGGSVQFF
V gene: TRBV29-1; J gene: TRBJ2-1; clone size: few; CDR3 protein: CSSTGQGDEQFF
V gene: TRBV29-1; J gene: TRBJ1-2; clone size: few; CDR3 protein: CSVEDEGGKSYGYTF
V gene: TRBV6-6; J gene: TRBJ2-7; clone size: many; CDR3 protein: CASSPERGYEQYF
V gene: TRBV5-1; J gene: TRBJ2-5; clone size: .; CDR3 protein: CASSLEGRPQETQYF
V gene: TRBV27; J gene: .; clone size: .; CDR3 protein: CASSKLAGAPGTQYF
V gene: TRBV7-6; J gene: TRBJ2-1; clone size: few; CDR3 protein: CASSLALRVAYSYNEQFF
V gene: TRBV29-1; J gene: TRBJ2-1; clone size: .; CDR3 protein: CSVEAGGGYNEQFF
V gene: TRBV10-3; J gene: TRBJ1-1; clone size: .; CDR3 protein: CAISDPLAGGANTEAFF
V gene: TRBV7-2; J gene: TRBJ2-1; clone size: .; CDR3 protein: CASSTDIWEQFF
V gene: TRBV7-9; J gene: TRBJ2-1; clone size: .; CDR3 protein: CASSLPVGLDNEQFF
V gene: TRBV6-5; J gene: TRBJ1-1; clone size: .; CDR3 protein: CATVKGGLTSHGTEAFF
V gene: TRBV5-6; J gene: TRBJ1-5; clone size: few; CDR3 protein: CASSPYRTANQPQHF
V gene: TRBV3-1; J gene: TRBJ2-5; clone size: .; CDR3 protein: CAGSQFGGLAGQETQYF
V gene: TRBV7-9; J gene: TRBJ1-1; clone size: .; CDR3 protein: CASSLEGVATEAFF
V gene: TRBV20-1; J gene: TRBJ2-1; clone size: few; CDR3 protein: CSAPEGLAFGDEQFF
V gene: TRBV14; J gene: TRBJ1-1; clone size: .; CDR3 protein: CASSQDQEGAEAFF
V gene: TRBV15; J gene: TRBJ2-1; clone size: .; CDR3 protein: CATSRDKGTNEQFF
V gene: TRBV5-4; J gene: TRBJ2-7; clone size: .; CDR3 protein: CASSLGPQEGYEQYF
V gene: TRBV5-6; J gene: TRBJ2-7; clone size: .; CDR3 protein: CASSLTRGNPYEQYF
V gene: TRBV27; J gene: TRBJ2-6; clone size: many; CDR3 protein: CASSYRFISIGSGANVLTF
V gene: TRBV5-1; J gene: TRBJ1-1; clone size: .; CDR3 protein: CASFGPGSTEAFF
V gene: TRBV20-1; J gene: TRBJ2-7; clone size: few; CDR3 protein: CSAHMGLAGVYEQYF
V gene: TRBV12-5; J gene: TRBJ1-5; clone size: few; CDR3 protein: CASGLRFSQPQHF
V gene: TRBV7-3; J gene: TRBJ2-7; clone size: .; CDR3 protein: CASSSSGLAGALNEQYF
V gene: TRBV6-2/TRBV6-3; J gene: TRBJ2-7; clone size: .; CDR3 protein: CASSSWTRTSYEQYF
V gene: TRBV6-1; J gene: TRBJ2-7; clone size: .; CDR3 protein: CASSLTQGAASSYEQYF
V gene: TRBV7-8; J gene: TRBJ2-1; clone size: many; CDR3 protein: CASSLGAGTGYNEQFF
V gene: TRBV6-2/TRBV6-3; J gene: TRBJ2-4; clone size: few; CDR3 protein: CASSGDRAKNIQYF
V gene: TRBV20-1; J gene: TRBJ2-7; clone size: .; CDR3 protein: CSARDSGDGNPYEQYF
V gene: TRBV3-1; J gene: TRBJ2-3; clone size: .; CDR3 protein: CASSPGVSGGPSTDTQYF
V gene: TRBV6-2/TRBV6-3; J gene: TRBJ2-1; clone size: .; CDR3 protein: CASSFRDSSFNEQFF
V gene: TRBV5-1; J gene: TRBJ2-1; clone size: .; CDR3 protein: CASSLGSGTGNEQFF
V gene: TRBV19; J gene: TRBJ2-1; clone size: few; CDR3 protein: CASSIEATINNEQFF
V gene: TRBV18; J gene: .; clone size: .; CDR3 protein: CASSPQPSGVVRPYEQYF